The present entry profiles one TCR beta chain with its context. The record originates from a study of shared clonotypes between healthy human individuals. V was cut by 2 bases and J by 2 bases, with 9 bases left in between. Germline V gene sequence: CDR1 MNHEY, CDR2 SMNVEV (reference sequence). This CDR3 is 14 amino acids long. The method was immunoSEQ multiplex PCR; TCRdb's version includes in-frame clones alone and lacks a portion of them. The table records about 510,000 clones, about 80% of them present only once. Sequenced sample: PBMCs. The chain recombines TRBV27 with TRBJ2-5; D is possibly TRBD2 (6 bases). This TCR derives from a woman in her forties in good health. Some clones in this sample may be carry-over from other donors' samples. In DNA, the CDR3 is TGTGCCAGCAGTTTAATGGGGAGGCAAGAGACCCAGTACTTC. As protein: CASSLMGRQETQYF.